This T cell receptor beta chain originates from a study of chemoradiotherapy in HPV16-positive cancers. In the study overall: Candidate HPV-specific clones and shared TCR motifs came from a couple of HPV16-positive patients. General study findings and limits: Non-HPV-specific T cells did not expand in tumors during treatment, whereas candidate HPV-specific clones and E7-related motifs did. HPV-specific T cells were functionally defined from only two HPV16-positive patients. HPV-responsive T-cell expansion during chemoradiotherapy was linked to improved recurrence-free survival in HPV16-positive patients.

Germline V gene data show CDR1 as SGDLS and CDR2 as YYNGEE. This CDR3 contains 16 residues. Trimming stripped 1 base from V and 0 bases from J, with 11 bases between. In the case of this clone: Its antigen is not known.

Profiling relied on immunoSEQ multiplex PCR, and the TCRdb table lists in-frame clones only, not all of them. This table has some 17,000 clones, approximately 70% appearing once. This TCR derives from a human donor with HPV-associated anogenital cancer. The specimen was tumor tissue, collected from a patient who underwent chemoradiotherapy. The chain joins TRBV9 to TRBJ1-5; D possibly corresponds to TRBD1 (6 bases). CDR3 region: CASSVRTAYSNQPQHF. The CDR3 coding sequence is TGTGCCAGCAGCGTACGGACAGCCTATAGCAATCAGCCCCAGCATTTT.